This T cell receptor (beta chain) is from a study of blood T cell repertoires in COVID-19. Only in-frame clones appear in the TCRdb table, and some are missing; sequencing was by immunoSEQ multiplex PCR. This sample carries under 400,000 clones, more than 75% of them seen once, and the ten largest clones take more than 1.5%. The CDR3 is made up of 15 amino acids. CDR1 LNHDA and CDR2 SQIVND come from the germline V gene (reference sequence). With 7 bases removed from V and 6 bases from J, the gap between germline ends came to 16 bases. The gene calls are TRBV19 and TRBJ1-6; D gene uncertain. The sample consisted of PBMCs or T cells enriched from blood (not recorded which). This TCR was recovered from a man aged 35 to 55 in a cohort exposed to, infected with or recovered from COVID-19 (not recorded which). The CDR3 protein is CASTRGVGSNSPLHF. CDR3 DNA: TGTGCCAGTACCAGAGGAGTGGGTTCTAATTCACCCCTCCACTTT.